Presented here are 14 T cell receptor beta chains from one specimen sequenced in a study of CD8 T cells in ankylosing spondylitis. TCRdb ran MiXCR on the 5' RACE reads and lists one entry per CDR3 protein. The data show about 250,000 distinct CDR3 sequences, around 32% seen once. What was sequenced was blood, either unsorted or a sorted T cell fraction (not recorded which). Receptors were obtained from a male donor with ankylosing spondylitis or in good health (not recorded which).

This clonotype occurred a few times. The chain links TRBV20-1 to TRBJ2-5; 15 nucleotides line up with TRBD2. Germline V gene lookup returns CDR1 DFQATT and CDR2 SNEGSKA (reference sequence). The V and J ends lost 5 bases and 5 bases, in that order; junction bases with no gene match: 9. This CDR3 contains 16 residues. The CDR3 here is CSAEGTSGGKIETQYF. The CDR3 region has the DNA TGCAGTGCTGAAGGGACTAGCGGGGGGAAGATCGAGACCCAGTACTTC.

The sample holds a few counts of this clonotype. The rearrangement uses TRBV6-1 and TRBJ2-7, with D tentatively TRBD2 (6 bases). Germline V gene data show CDR1 as MNHNS and CDR2 as SASEGT. This CDR3 has 15 amino acids. V lost 6 bases, J lost 4 bases, and 19 bases lay in between. CDR3 nucleotide sequence: TGTGCCAGCAGCCCGGACACGATTGGGGGGTACGAGCAGTACTTC. Amino acids: CASSPDTIGGYEQYF.

The V gene is TRBV20-1, the J gene TRBJ1-1; D not certain. The CDR3 extends over 12 amino acids. CDR1 is DFQATT and CDR2 is SNEGSKA in the germline V gene (reference sequence). Trimming shortened V by 5 bases and J by 3 bases, and 10 bases separated the two germline ends. The CDR3 loop is CSAGRGDTEAFF. The CDR3 DNA sequence: TGCAGTGCTGGACGCGGGGACACTGAAGCTTTCTTT.

This clonotype was observed at least ten times. V usage is TRBV27 and J usage is TRBJ1-1; no firm D call. V was trimmed by 3 bases and J by 0 bases, leaving 5 bases between them. The CDR3 runs 13 residues. Looked up from germline, CDR1 is MNHEY and CDR2 is SMNVEV (reference sequence). Here the CDR3 reads CASSLVVNTEAFF. The CDR3 coding sequence is TGTGCCAGCAGTTTGGTCGTGAACACTGAAGCTTTCTTT.

V usage is TRBV15 and J usage is TRBJ1-3; no definite D call. V lost 2 bases and J 0 bases, leaving 8 bases between the germline ends. The CDR3 extends over 15 amino acids. CDR1 LNHNV and CDR2 YYDKDF come from the germline V gene (reference sequence). The CDR3 coding sequence is TGTGCCACCAGCAGAATGGTCGGCTCTGGAAACACCATATATTTT. Its translation is CATSRMVGSGNTIYF.

The chain has TRBV29-1 and TRBJ2-3; D is tentatively TRBD1 or TRBD2 (5 bases each). The CDR3 runs 11 residues. V gave up 7 bases and J gave up 7 bases, with 12 bases separating them. Germline values: CDR1 SQVTM, CDR2 ANQGSEA. The DNA of the CDR3 is TGCAGCGCTAGAGGGGCTTATACGCAGTATTTT. Translated, it gives CSARGAYTQYF.

A few counts support this clonotype. The chain carries TRBV12-3 or TRBV12-4 and TRBJ2-1; 7 bases fit TRBD1. The CDR3 spans 16 residues. Trimming cost V 1 base and J 2 bases; bases outside gene matches: 5. In DNA, the CDR3 is TGTGCCAGCAGTTTAGACAGGGGAATGACCTACAATGAGCAGTTCTTC. Its translation: CASSLDRGMTYNEQFF.

There are many counts of this clonotype. The chain combines TRBV20-1 with TRBJ2-7, with 9 bases matching TRBD1. With V trimmed by 5 bases and J by 6 bases, 5 bases remained unmatched. The CDR3 sequence is 12 residues long. CDR1 DFQATT and CDR2 SNEGSKA come from the germline V gene (reference sequence). CDR3 DNA sequence: TGCAGTGCTGGGACAGGGAAAGGCGAGCAGTACTTC. As protein: CSAGTGKGEQYF.

The genes are TRBV12-3 or TRBV12-4 and TRBJ2-1; 7 bases are shared with TRBD1. V trimming: 6 bases; J trimming: 0 bases; junction bases outside the gene matches: 5. This CDR3 has 15 residues. The CDR3 sequence: CASSSGQSSYNEQFF. The CDR3 DNA reads as TGTGCCAGCAGCTCGGGACAGAGCTCCTACAATGAGCAGTTCTTC.

This clonotype showed up many times. The gene calls are TRBV6-1 and TRBJ1-3; TRBD1 is a possible D gene (6 bases). The CDR3 contains 16 residues. Germline loops: CDR1 MNHNS, CDR2 SASEGT. V was pared by 7 bases and J by 1 base, with 17 bases between. DNA for the CDR3: TGTGCCAGCACCTACCCCTACAGGGCTTCTGGAAACACCATATATTTT. Translating gives CASTYPYRASGNTIYF.

This sequence joins TRBV29-1 and TRBJ2-1; D ambiguous. Germline CDR1 and CDR2: SQVTM and ANQGSEA. The CDR3 extends over 13 amino acids. The V end was cut by 5 bases, the J end by 6 bases, with 14 bases between. The CDR3 bases are TGCAGCGTTCGCCAGGTAGTCCTCAATGAGCAGTTCTTC. The encoded protein is CSVRQVVLNEQFF.

This clonotype was counted between two and nine times. The chain has TRBV27 and TRBJ1-2; D perhaps matches TRBD1 (5 bases). The V end lost 8 bases, the J end lost 4 bases, and 17 bases lay between the germline ends. Per the germline V gene, CDR1 is MNHEY and CDR2 is SMNVEV (reference sequence). The CDR3 runs 14 residues. The CDR3 is CASRSQGSGYGYTF. Here the CDR3 DNA reads TGTGCCAGCCGCTCCCAGGGTTCGGGCTATGGCTACACCTTC.

The CDR3 loop reads CASIPIGTSGGATDTQYF. In nucleotides, the CDR3 is TGTGCCAGCATTCCCATTGGGACTAGCGGGGGGGCAACAGATACGCAGTATTTT. The chain links TRBV28 to TRBJ2-3; TRBD2 agrees at 16 bases. Looked up from germline, CDR1 is MDHEN and CDR2 is SYDVKM. The CDR3 length is 18 residues. V lost 7 bases and J lost 3; bases outside the gene matches: 10.

This clonotype was found once. This chain's CDR3 is CASSFWPVLAESTDTQYF. CDR3 nucleotides: TGCGCCAGCAGCTTTTGGCCGGTACTAGCGGAAAGCACAGATACGCAGTATTTT. The V call is TRBV5-1, the J call TRBJ2-3, with 8 bases fitting TRBD2. This CDR3 contains 18 residues. The junction had 11 bases not matched to a gene; V was cut back by 2 bases and J by 0 bases. Per germline, CDR1 SGHRS and CDR2 YFSETQ.